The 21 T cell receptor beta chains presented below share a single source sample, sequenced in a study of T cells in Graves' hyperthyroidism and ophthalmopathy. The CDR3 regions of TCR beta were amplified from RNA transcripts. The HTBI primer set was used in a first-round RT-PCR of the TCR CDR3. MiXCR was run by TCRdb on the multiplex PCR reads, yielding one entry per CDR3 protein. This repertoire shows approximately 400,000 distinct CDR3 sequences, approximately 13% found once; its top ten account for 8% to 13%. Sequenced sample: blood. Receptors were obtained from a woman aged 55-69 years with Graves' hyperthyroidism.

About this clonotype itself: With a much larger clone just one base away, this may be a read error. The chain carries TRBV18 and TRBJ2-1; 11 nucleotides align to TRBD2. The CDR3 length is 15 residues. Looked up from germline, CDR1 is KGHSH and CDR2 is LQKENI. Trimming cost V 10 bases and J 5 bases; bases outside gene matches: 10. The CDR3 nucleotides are TGTGCCACCCTAACCGTGACTAGCGGGAACAATGAGCAGTTCTTC. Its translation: CATLTVTSGNNEQFF.

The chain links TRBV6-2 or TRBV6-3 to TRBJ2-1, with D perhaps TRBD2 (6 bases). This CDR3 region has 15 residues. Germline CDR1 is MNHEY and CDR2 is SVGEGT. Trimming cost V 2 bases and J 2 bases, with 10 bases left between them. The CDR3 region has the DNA TGTGCCAGCAGTTACGGCGGGACTCCCTACAATGAGCAGTTCTTC. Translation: CASSYGGTPYNEQFF.

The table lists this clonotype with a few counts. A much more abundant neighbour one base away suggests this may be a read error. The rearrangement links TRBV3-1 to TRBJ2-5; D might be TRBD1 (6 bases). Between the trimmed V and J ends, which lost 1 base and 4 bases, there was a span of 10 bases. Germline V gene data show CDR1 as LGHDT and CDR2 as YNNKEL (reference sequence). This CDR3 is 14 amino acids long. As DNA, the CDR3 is TGTGCCAGCAGCCAAGGCCCGGACAGAGAGACCCAGTACTTC. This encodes CASSQGPDRETQYF.

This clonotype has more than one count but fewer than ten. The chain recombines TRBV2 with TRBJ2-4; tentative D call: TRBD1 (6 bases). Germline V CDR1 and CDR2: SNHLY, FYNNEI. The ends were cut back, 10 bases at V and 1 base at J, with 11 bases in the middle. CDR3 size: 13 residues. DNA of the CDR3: TGTGCCATCCAAGACAGGGCCAAAAACATTCAGTACTTC. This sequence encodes CAIQDRAKNIQYF.

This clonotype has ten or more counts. Written as DNA, the CDR3 is TGTGCCAGCAGAGGCGGAGGTGGGGAGCTGTTTTTT. This codes for CASRGGGGELFF. The chain uses TRBV6-2 or TRBV6-3 and TRBJ2-2, with TRBD2 as a possible D gene (5 bases). Looked up from germline, CDR1 is MNHEY and CDR2 is SVGEGT. V was shortened by 6 bases and J by 8 bases, with 10 bases between the two germline ends. CDR3 size: 12 residues.

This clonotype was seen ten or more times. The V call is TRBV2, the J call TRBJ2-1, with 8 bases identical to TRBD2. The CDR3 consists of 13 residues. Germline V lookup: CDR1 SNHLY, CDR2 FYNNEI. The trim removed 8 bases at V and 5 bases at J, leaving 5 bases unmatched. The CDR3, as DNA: TGTGCCAGCCAACTAGCGGAGAACAATGAGCAGTTCTTC. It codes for CASQLAENNEQFF.

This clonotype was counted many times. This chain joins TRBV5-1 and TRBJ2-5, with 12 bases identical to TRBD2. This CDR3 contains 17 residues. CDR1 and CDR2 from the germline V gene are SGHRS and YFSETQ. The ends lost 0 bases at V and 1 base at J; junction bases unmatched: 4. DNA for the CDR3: TGCGCCAGCAGCTTGGTGCTAGCGGGAGGGTCCCAAGAGACCCAGTACTTC. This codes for CASSLVLAGGSQETQYF.

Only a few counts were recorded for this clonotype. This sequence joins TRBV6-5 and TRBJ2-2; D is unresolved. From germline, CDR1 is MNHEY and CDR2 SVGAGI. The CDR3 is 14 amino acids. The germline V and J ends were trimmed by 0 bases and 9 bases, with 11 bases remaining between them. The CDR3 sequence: CASSYSARRRELFF. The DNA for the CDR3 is TGTGCCAGCAGTTACTCGGCTCGGCGTCGGGAGCTGTTTTTT.

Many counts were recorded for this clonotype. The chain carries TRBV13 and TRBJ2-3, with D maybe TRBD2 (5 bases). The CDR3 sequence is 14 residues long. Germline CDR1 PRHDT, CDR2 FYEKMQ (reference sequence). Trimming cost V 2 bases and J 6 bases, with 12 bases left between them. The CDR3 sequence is CASSLTTSYDTQYF. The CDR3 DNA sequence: TGTGCCAGCAGCTTAACCACTAGTTACGATACGCAGTATTTT.

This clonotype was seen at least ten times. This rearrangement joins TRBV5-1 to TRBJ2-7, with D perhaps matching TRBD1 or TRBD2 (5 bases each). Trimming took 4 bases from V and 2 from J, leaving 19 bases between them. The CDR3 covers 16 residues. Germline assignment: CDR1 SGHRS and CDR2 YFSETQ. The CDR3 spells CASSPGGTGSPYEQYF. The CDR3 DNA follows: TGCGCCAGCAGCCCTGGTGGGACCGGGTCTCCCTACGAGCAGTACTTC.

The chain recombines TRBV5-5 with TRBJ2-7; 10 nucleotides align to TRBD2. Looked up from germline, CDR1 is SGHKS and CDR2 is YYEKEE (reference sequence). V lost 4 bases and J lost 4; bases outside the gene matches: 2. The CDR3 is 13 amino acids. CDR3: CASSEGLAYEQYF. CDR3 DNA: TGTGCCAGCAGCGAGGGACTAGCGTACGAGCAGTACTTC.

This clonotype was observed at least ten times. CDR3 in DNA: TGTGCCAGCAGTGTGAGTTTCTATGGCTACACCTTC. Translation gives CASSVSFYGYTF. The genes are TRBV2 and TRBJ1-2; D is undetermined. The CDR3 extends over 12 amino acids. The ends were cut back, 4 bases at V and 4 bases at J, with 7 bases in the middle. Germline-derived CDR1 and CDR2 are SNHLY and FYNNEI.

This CDR3 reads CASKGPTGELFF. CDR3 bases: TGTGCCAGCAAAGGGCCCACCGGGGAGCTGTTTTTT. This rearrangement joins TRBV9 to TRBJ2-2; D is uncertain. Per the germline V gene, CDR1 is SGDLS and CDR2 is YYNGEE. This CDR3 spans 12 amino acids. The V end lost 6 bases, the J end lost 4 bases, and 7 bases lay between the germline ends.

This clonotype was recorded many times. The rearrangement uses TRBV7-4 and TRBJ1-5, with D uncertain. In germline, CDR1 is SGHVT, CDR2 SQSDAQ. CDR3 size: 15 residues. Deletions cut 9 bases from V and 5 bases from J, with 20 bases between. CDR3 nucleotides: TGTGCCAGGTACACGGGGAGAAAGCTGTATCAGCCCCAGCATTTT. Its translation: CARYTGRKLYQPQHF.

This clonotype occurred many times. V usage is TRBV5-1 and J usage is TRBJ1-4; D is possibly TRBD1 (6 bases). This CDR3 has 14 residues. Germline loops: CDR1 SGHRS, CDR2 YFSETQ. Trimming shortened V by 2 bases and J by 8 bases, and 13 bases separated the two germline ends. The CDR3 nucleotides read TGCGCCAGCAGCTTTACAGGGAGTGACGAAAAACTGTTTTTT. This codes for CASSFTGSDEKLFF.

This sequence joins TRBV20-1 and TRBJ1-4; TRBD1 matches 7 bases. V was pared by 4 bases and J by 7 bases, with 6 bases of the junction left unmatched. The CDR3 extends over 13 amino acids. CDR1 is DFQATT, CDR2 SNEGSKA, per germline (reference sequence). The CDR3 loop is CSAMGRGLEKLFF. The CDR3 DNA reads TGCAGTGCTATGGGTAGGGGGCTTGAAAAACTGTTTTTT.

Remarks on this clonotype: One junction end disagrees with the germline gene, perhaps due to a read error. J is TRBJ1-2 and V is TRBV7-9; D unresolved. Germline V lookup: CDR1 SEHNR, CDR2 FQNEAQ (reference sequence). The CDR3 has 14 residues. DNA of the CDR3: TGTGCCAGCAGCCCCGGAGGGCCGAACTATGGCCACACCTTC. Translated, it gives CASSPGGPNYGHTF.

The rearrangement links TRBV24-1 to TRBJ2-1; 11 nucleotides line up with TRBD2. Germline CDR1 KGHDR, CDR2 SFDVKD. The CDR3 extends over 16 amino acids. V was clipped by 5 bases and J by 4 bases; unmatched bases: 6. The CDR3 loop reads CATSGFTSGSYNEQFF. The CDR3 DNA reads TGTGCCACCAGTGGCTTTACTAGCGGGAGTTACAATGAGCAGTTCTTC.

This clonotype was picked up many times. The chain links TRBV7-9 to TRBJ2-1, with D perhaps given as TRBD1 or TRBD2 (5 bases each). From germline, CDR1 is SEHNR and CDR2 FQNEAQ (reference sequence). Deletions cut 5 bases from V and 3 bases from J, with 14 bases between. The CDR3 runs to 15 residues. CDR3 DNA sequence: TGTGCCAGCAGCATCCGGGACCCGCGCTACAATGAGCAGTTCTTC. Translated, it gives CASSIRDPRYNEQFF. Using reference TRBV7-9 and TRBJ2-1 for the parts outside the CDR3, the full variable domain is DTGVSQNPRHKITKRGQNVTFRCDPISEHNRLYWYRQTLGQGPEFLTYFQNEAQLEKSRLLSDRFSAERPKGSFSTLEIQRTEQGDSAMYLCASSIRDPRYNEQFFGPGTRLTVL.

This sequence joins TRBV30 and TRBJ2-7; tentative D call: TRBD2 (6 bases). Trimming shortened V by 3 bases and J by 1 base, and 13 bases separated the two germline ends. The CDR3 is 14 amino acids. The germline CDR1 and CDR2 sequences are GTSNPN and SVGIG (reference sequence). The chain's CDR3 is CAWRRAGYSYEQYF. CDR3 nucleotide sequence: TGTGCCTGGAGGAGGGCGGGATATTCCTACGAGCAGTACTTC.

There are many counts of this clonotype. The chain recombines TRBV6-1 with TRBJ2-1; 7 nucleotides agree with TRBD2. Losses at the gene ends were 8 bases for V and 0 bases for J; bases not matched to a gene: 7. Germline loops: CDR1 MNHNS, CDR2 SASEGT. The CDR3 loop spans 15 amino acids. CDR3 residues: CASRRAGFSYNEQFF. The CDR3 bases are TGTGCCAGCCGCCGAGCGGGGTTCTCCTACAATGAGCAGTTCTTC.